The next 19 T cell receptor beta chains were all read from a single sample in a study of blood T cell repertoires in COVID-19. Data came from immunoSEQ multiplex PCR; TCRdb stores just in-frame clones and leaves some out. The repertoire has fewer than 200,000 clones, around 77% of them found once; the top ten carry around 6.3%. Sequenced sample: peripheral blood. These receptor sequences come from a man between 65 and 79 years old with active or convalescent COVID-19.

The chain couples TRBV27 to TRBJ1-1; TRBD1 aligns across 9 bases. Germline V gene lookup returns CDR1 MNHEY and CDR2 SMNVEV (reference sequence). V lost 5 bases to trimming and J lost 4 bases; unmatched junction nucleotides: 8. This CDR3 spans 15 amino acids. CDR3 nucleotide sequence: TGTGCCAGCAGTGCGATGGGACAGGGAGGCACTGAAGCTTTCTTT. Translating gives CASSAMGQGGTEAFF.

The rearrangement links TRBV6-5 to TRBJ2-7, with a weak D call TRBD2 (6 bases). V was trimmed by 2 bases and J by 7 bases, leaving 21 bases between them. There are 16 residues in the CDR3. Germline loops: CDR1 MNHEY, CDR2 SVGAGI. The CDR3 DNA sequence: TGTGCCAGCAGTTACCTATTTAACCGGGACTCGTGGGAGCAGTACTTC. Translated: CASSYLFNRDSWEQYF.

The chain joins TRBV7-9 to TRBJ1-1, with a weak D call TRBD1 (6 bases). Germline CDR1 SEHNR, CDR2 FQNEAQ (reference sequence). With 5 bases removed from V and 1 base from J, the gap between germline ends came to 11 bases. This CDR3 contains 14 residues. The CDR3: CASSARQENTEAFF. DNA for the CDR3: TGTGCCAGCAGCGCCCGACAGGAGAACACTGAAGCTTTCTTT.

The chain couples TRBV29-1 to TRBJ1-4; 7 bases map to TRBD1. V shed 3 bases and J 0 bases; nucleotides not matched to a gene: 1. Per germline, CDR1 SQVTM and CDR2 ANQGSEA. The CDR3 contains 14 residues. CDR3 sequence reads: CSVEGTATNEKLFF. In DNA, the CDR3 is TGCAGCGTTGAGGGGACAGCAACTAATGAAAAACTGTTTTTT.

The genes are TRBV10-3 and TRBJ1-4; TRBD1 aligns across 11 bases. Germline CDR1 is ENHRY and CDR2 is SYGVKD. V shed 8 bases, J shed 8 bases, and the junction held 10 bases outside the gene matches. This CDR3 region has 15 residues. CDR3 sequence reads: CAISRGDRGSEKLFF. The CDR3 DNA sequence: TGTGCCATCTCCAGAGGGGACAGGGGGAGCGAAAAACTGTTTTTT.

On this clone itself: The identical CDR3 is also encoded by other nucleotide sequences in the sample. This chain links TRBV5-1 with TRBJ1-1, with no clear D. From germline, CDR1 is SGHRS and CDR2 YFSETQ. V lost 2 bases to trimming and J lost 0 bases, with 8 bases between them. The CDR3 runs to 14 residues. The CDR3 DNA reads TGCGCCAGCAGCTTTTCATCAGTGAACACTGAAGCTTTCTTT. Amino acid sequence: CASSFSSVNTEAFF.

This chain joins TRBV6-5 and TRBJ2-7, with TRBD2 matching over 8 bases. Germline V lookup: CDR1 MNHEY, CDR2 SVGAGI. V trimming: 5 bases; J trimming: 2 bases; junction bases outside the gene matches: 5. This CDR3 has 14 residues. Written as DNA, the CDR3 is TGTGCCAGCAGTAGCGGGAGAGGCCCCTACGAGCAGTACTTC. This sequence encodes CASSSGRGPYEQYF.

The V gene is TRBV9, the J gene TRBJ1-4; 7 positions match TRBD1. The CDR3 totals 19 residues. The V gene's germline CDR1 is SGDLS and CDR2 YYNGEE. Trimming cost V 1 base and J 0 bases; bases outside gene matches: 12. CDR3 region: CASSVYGLPGQTTNEKLFF. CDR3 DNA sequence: TGTGCCAGCAGCGTATATGGCCTCCCGGGACAGACAACTAATGAAAAACTGTTTTTT.

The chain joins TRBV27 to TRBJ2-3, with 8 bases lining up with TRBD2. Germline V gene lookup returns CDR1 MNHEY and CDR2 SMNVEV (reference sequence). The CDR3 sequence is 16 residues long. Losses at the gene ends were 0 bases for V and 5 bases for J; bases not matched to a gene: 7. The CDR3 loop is CASSLSFGGAGDTQYF. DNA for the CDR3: TGTGCCAGCAGTTTATCATTCGGGGGGGCTGGAGATACGCAGTATTTT.

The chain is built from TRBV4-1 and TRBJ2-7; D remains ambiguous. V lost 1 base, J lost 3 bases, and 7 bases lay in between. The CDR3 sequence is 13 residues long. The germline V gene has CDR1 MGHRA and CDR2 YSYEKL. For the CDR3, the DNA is TGCGCCAGCAGCCAAGTGGGCAGCTACGAGCAGTACTTC. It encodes CASSQVGSYEQYF.

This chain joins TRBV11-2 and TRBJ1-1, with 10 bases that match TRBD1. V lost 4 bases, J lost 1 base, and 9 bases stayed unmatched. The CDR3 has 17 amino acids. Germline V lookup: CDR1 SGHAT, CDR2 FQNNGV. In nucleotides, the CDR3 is TGTGCCAGCAGCTCGCCGGGACAGGGGCCCTCGAACACTGAAGCTTTCTTT. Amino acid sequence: CASSSPGQGPSNTEAFF.

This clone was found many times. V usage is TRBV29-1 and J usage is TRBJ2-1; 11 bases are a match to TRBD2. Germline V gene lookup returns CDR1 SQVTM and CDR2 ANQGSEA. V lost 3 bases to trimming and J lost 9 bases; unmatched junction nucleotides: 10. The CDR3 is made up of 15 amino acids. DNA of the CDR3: TGCAGCGTTGACACTAGCGGGAGTAGGCTGGGTGAGCAGTTCTTC. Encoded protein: CSVDTSGSRLGEQFF.

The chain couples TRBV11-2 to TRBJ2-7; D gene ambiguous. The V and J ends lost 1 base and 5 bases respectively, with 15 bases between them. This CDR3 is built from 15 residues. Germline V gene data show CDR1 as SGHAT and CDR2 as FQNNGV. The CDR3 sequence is CASSLGTMAFDEQYF. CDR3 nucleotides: TGTGCCAGCAGCTTAGGCACCATGGCTTTCGACGAGCAGTACTTC.

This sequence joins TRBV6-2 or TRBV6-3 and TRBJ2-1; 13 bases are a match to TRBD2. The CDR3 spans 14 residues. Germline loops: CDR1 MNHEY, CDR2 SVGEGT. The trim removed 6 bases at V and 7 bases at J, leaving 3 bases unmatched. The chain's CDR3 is CASSTSGGGNEQFF. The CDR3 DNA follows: TGTGCCAGCAGCACTAGCGGGGGGGGGAATGAGCAGTTCTTC.

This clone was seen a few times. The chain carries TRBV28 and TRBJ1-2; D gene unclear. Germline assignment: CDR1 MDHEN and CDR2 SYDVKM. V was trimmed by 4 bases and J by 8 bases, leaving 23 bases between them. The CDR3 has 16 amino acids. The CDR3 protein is CASSSASPEGRLGYTF. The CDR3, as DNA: TGTGCCAGCAGTTCTGCCTCTCCTGAAGGGAGGTTGGGCTACACCTTC.

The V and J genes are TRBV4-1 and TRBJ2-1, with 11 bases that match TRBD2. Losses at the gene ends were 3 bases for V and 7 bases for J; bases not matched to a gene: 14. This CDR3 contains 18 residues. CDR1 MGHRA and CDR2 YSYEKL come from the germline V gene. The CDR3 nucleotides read TGCGCCAGCAGCCATCCCGCAAGAACTAGCGGGAGTGTAAATGAGCAGTTCTTC. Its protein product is CASSHPARTSGSVNEQFF.

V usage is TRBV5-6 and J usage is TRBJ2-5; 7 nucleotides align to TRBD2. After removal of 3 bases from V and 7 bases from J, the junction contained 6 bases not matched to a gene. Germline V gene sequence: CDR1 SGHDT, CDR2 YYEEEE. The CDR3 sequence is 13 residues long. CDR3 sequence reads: CASSWEGEGTQYF. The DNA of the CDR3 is TGTGCCAGCAGCTGGGAGGGCGAAGGGACCCAGTACTTC.

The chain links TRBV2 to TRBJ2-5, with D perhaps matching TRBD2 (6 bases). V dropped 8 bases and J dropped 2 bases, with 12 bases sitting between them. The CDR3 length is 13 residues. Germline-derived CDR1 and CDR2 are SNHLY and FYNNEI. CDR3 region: CASQTSRQETQYF. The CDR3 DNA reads TGTGCCAGCCAAACTAGCAGGCAAGAGACCCAGTACTTC.

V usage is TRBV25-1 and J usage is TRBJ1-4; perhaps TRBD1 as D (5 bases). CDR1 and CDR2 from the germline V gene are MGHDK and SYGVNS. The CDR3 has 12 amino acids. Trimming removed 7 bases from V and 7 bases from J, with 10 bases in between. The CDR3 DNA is TGTGCCAGCACCGGGGGAGCTGAAAAACTGTTTTTT. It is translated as CASTGGAEKLFF.